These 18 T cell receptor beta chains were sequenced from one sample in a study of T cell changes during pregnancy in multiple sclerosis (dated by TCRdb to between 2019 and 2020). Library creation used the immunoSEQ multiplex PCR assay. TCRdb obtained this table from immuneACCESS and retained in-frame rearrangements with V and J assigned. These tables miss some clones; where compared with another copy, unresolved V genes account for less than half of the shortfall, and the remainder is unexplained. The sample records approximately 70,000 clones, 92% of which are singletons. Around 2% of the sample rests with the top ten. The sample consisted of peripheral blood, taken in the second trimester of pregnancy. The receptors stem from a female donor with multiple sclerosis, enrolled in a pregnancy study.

The CDR3 nucleotides are TGTGCCAGCAGCCCCCGGGACAGGGGAGTAGTTTCCTACGAGCAGTACTTC. Translating gives CASSPRDRGVVSYEQYF. The chain joins TRBV7-9 to TRBJ2-7, with TRBD1 matching 10 bases. This CDR3 contains 17 residues. Unmatched junction bases numbered 11, after V lost 5 bases and J lost 1 base. From germline, CDR1 is SEHNR and CDR2 FQNEAQ (reference sequence).

The CDR3 reads CASGLVLGGQYQETQYF. In nucleotides, the CDR3 is TGTGCTAGTGGTTTGGTACTGGGGGGGCAGTACCAAGAGACCCAGTACTTC. The rearrangement joins TRBV12-5 to TRBJ2-5, with a weak D call TRBD2 (7 bases). Trimming pared 0 bases from V and 0 bases from J, leaving 14 bases between. The CDR3 loop spans 17 amino acids. In germline, CDR1 is LGHNT, CDR2 FRNRAP. Filled out from reference TRBV12-5 and TRBJ2-5, the complete variable domain reads DARVTQTPRHKVTEMGQEVTMRCQPILGHNTVFWYRQTMMQGLELLAYFRNRAPLDDSGMPKDRFSAEMPDATLATLKIQPSEPRDSAVYFCASGLVLGGQYQETQYFGPGTRLLVL.

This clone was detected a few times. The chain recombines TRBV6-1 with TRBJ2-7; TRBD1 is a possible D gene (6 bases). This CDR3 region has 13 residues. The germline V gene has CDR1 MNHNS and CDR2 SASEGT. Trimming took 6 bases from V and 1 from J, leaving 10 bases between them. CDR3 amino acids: CASSVTGSYEQYF. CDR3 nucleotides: TGTGCCAGCAGCGTTACAGGGTCCTACGAGCAGTACTTC.

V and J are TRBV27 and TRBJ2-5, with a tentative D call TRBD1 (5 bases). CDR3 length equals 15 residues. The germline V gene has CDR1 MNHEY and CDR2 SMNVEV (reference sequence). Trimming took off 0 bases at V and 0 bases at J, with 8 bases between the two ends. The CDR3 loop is CASSLSKDNQETQYF. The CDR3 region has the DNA TGTGCCAGCAGTTTATCCAAGGACAACCAAGAGACCCAGTACTTC.

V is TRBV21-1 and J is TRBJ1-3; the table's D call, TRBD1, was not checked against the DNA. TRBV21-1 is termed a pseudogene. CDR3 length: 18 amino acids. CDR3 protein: CASSRKSLAGWYGNTIYF. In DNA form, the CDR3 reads TGTGCCAGCAGCAGAAAATCCCTTGCAGGGTGGTATGGAAACACCATATATTTT.

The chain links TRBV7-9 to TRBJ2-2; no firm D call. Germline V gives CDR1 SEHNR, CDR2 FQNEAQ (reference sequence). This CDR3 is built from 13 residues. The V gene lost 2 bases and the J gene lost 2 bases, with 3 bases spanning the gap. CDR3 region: CASSLPNTGELFF. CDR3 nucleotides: TGTGCCAGCAGCTTACCTAACACCGGGGAGCTGTTTTTT.

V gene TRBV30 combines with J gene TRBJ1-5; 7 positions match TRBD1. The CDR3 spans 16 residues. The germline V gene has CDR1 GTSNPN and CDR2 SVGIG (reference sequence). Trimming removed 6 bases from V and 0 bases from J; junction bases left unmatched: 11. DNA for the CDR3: TGTGCCTGTACAGGGGCCGGTGAATATAGCAATCAGCCCCAGCATTTT. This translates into CACTGAGEYSNQPQHF.

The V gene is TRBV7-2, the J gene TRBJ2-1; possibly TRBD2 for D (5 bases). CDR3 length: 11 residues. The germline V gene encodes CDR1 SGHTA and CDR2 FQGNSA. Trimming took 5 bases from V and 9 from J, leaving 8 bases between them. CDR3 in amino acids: CASSRGTEQFF. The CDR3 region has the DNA TGTGCCAGCAGCCGGGGAACTGAGCAGTTCTTC. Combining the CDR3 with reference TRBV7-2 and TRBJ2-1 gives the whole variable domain GAGVSQSPSNKVTEKGKDVELRCDPISGHTALYWYRQSLGQGLEFLIYFQGNSAPDKSGLPSDRFSAERTGGSVSTLTIQRTQQEDSAVYLCASSRGTEQFFGPGTRLTVL.

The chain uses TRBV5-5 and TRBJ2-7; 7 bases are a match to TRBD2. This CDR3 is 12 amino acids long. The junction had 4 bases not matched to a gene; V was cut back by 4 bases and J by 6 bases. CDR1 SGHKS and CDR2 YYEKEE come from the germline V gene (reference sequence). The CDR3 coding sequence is TGTGCCAGCAGCATTGGGGGGGGCGAGCAGTACTTC. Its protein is CASSIGGGEQYF.

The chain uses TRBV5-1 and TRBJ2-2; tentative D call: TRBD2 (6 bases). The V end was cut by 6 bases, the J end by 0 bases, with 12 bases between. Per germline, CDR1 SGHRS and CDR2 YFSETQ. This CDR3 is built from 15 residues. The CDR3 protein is CASNLGTANTGELFF. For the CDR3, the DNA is TGCGCCAGCAACCTCGGGACTGCGAACACCGGGGAGCTGTTTTTT.

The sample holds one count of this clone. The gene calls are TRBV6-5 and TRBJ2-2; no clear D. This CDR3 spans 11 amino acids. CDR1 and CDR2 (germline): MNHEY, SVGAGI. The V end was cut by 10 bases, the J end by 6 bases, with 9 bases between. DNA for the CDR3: TGTGCCACCGCTAGGTCCGGGGAGCTGTTTTTT. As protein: CATARSGELFF.

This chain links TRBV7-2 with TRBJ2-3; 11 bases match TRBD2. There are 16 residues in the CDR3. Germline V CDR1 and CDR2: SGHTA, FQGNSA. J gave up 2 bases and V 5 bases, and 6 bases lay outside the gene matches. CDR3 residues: CASSPRLAGTTDTQYF. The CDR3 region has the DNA TGTGCCAGCAGCCCAAGACTAGCGGGAACCACAGATACGCAGTATTTT.

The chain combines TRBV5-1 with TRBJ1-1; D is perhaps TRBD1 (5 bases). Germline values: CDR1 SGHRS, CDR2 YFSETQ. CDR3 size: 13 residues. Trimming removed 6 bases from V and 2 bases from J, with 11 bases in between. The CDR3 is CASTGDSNTEAFF. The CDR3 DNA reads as TGCGCCAGCACCGGGGACTCCAACACTGAAGCTTTCTTT. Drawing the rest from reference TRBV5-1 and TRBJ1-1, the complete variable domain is KAGVTQTPRYLIKTRGQQVTLSCSPISGHRSVSWYQQTPGQGLQFLFEYFSETQRNKGNFPGRFSGRQFSNSRSEMNVSTLELGDSALYLCASTGDSNTEAFFGQGTRLTVV.

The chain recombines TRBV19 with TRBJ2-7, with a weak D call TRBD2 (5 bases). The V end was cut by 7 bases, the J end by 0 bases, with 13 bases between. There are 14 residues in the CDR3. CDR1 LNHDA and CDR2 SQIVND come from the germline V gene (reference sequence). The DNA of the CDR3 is TGTGCCAGTAATCCGAGCGGACCCTCCTACGAGCAGTACTTC. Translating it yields CASNPSGPSYEQYF.

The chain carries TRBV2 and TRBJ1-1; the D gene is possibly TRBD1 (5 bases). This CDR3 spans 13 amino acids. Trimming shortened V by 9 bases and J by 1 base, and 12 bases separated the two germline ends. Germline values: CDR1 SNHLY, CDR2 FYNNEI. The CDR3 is CARKYRKNTEAFF. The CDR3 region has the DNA TGTGCCAGGAAATACAGGAAGAACACTGAAGCTTTCTTT.

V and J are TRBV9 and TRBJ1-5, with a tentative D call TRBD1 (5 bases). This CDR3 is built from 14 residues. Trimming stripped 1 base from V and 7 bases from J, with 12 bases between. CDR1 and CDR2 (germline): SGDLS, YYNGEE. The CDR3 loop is CASSVQGGEQPQHF. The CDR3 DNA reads TGTGCCAGCAGCGTACAGGGCGGAGAGCAGCCCCAGCATTTT.

The CDR3 loop reads CASSTDRGNSPLHF. The CDR3 nucleotides read TGTGCCAGCAGCACGGACAGGGGCAATTCACCCCTCCACTTT. This rearrangement joins TRBV2 to TRBJ1-6, with 9 positions matching TRBD1. From germline, CDR1 is SNHLY and CDR2 FYNNEI. This CDR3 comprises 14 residues. The V and J ends lost 6 bases and 7 bases, in that order; junction bases with no gene match: 4.

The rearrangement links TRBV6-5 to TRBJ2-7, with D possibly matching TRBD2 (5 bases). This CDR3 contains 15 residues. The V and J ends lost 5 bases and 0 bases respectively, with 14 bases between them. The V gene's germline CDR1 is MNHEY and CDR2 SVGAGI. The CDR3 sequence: CASSTPSRSSYEQYF. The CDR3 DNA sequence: TGTGCCAGCAGTACCCCTAGCCGGAGCTCCTACGAGCAGTACTTC.